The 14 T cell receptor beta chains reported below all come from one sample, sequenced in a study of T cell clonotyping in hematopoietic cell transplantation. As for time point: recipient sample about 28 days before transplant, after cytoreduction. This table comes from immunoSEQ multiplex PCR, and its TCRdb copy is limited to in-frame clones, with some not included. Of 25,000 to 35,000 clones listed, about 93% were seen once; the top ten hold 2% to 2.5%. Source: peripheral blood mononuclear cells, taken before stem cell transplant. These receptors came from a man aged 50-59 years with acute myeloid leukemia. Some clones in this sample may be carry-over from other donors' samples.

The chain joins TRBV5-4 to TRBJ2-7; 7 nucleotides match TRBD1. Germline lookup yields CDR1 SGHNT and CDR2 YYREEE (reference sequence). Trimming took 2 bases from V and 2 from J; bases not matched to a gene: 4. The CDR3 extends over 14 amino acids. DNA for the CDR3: TGTGCCAGCAGCTTCGCAGGGGGAACCTACGAGCAGTACTTC. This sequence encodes CASSFAGGTYEQYF.

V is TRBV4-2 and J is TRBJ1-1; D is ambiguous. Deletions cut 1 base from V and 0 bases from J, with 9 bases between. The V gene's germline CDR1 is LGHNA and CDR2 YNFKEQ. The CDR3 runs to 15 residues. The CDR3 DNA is TGTGCCAGCAGCCAAGTTCAGGTTATGAACACTGAAGCTTTCTTT. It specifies CASSQVQVMNTEAFF.

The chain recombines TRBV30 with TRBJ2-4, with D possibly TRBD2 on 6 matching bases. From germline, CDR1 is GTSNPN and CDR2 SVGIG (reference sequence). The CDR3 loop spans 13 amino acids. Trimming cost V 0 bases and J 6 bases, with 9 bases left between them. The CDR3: CAWSVPGVNIQYF. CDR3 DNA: TGTGCCTGGAGTGTACCGGGAGTAAACATTCAGTACTTC. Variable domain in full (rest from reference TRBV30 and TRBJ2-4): SQTIHQWPATLVQPVGSPLSLECTVEGTSNPNLYWYRQAAGRGLQLLFYSVGIGQISSEVPQNLSASRPQDRQFILSSKKLLLSDSGFYLCAWSVPGVNIQYFGAGTRLSVL.

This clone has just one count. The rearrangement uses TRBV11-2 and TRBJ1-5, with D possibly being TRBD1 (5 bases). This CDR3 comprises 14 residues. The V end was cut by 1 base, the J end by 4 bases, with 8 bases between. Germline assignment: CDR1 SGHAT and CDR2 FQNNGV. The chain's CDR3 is CASSLAGRNQPQHF. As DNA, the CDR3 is TGTGCCAGCAGCTTAGCGGGACGGAATCAGCCCCAGCATTTT.

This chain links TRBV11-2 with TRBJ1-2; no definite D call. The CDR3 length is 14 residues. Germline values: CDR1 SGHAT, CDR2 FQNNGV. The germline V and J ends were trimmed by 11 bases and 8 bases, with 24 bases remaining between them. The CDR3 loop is CAAATEGLQGGYTF. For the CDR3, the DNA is TGTGCCGCGGCAACGGAGGGTCTCCAAGGGGGCTACACCTTC.

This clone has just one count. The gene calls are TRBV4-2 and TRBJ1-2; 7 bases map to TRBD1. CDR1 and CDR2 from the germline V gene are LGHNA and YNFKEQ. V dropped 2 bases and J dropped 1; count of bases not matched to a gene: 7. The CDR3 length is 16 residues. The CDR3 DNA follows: TGTGCCAGCAGCCAACCCCAGGGGGGCCTTAACTATGGCTACACCTTC. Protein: CASSQPQGGLNYGYTF.

The DNA for the CDR3 is TGTGCCAGCAGCCCATCCCTTGGACAGGGATGGACTGAAGCTTTCTTT. Translation: CASSPSLGQGWTEAFF. V usage is TRBV28 and J usage is TRBJ1-1; TRBD1 aligns across 8 bases. The CDR3 contains 16 residues. With V trimmed by 6 bases and J by 5 bases, 14 bases remained unmatched. In germline, CDR1 is MDHEN, CDR2 SYDVKM.

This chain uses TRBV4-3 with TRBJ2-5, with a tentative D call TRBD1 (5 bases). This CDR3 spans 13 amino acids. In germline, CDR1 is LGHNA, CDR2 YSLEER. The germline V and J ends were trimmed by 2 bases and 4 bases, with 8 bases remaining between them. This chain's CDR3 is CASSQRGRETQYF. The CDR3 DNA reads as TGCGCCAGCAGCCAAAGGGGTAGAGAGACCCAGTACTTC.

CDR3 in DNA: TGCGCCAGCAGCCAAGTTGGGGCGCAGGGGAATGGCTACACCTTC. Translated: CASSQVGAQGNGYTF. The rearrangement joins TRBV4-3 to TRBJ1-2; possible D gene TRBD1, 6 bases. V shed 1 base and J shed 6 bases, with 15 bases lying between them. There are 15 residues in the CDR3. Germline loops: CDR1 LGHNA, CDR2 YSLEER.

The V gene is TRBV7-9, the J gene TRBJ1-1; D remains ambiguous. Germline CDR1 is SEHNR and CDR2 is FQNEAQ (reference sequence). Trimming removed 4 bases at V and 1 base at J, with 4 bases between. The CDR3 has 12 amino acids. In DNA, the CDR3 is TGTGCCAGCAGCTCGGCGAACACTGAAGCTTTCTTT. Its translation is CASSSANTEAFF.

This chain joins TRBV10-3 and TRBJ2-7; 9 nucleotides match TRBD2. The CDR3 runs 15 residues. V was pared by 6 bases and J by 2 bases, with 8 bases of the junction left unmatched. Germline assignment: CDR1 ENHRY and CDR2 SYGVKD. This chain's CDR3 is CAIREPGLAPYEQYF. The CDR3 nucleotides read TGTGCCATCAGAGAACCGGGACTAGCCCCCTACGAGCAGTACTTC.

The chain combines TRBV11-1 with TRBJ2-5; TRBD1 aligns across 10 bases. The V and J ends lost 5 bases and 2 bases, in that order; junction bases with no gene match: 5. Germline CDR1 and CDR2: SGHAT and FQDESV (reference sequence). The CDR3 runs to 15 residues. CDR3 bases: TGTGCCAGCAGCCCGGGACAGGGGATACAAGAGACCCAGTACTTC. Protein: CASSPGQGIQETQYF. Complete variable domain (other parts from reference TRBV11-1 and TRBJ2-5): EAEVAQSPRYKITEKSQAVAFWCDPISGHATLYWYRQILGQGPELLVQFQDESVVDDSQLPKDRFSAERLKGVDSTLKIQPAELGDSAMYLCASSPGQGIQETQYFGPGTRLLVL.

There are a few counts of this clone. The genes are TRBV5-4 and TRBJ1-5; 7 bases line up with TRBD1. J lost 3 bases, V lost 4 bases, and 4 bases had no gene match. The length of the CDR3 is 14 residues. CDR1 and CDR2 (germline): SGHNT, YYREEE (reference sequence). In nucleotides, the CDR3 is TGTGCCAGCAGCCGACAGGGATCCAATCAGCCCCAGCATTTT. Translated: CASSRQGSNQPQHF.

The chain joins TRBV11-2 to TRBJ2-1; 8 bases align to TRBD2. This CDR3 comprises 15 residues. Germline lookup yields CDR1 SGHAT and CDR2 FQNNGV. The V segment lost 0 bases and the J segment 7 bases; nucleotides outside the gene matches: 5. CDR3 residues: CASSLDSSGPNEQFF. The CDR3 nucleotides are TGTGCCAGCAGCTTAGATTCTAGCGGGCCGAATGAGCAGTTCTTC.